The clone carrying this TCR beta chain has only a few counts. Germline-derived CDR1 and CDR2 are SGDLS and YYNGEE. The J segment lost 4 bases and the V segment lost 3 bases, leaving 5 bases of the junction unmatched. The CDR3 is made up of 15 amino acids. This entry is derived from a study of CD8+ T cells in alopecia areata. Extracted RNA was reverse transcribed, and the resulting cDNA served as sequencing template. Libraries were prepared by immunoSEQ multiplex PCR; TCRdb keeps only in-frame clonotypes and omits some of them. Of 150,000 to 160,000 clones in the sample, less than 65% were seen once. The receptor was isolated from a human donor with alopecia areata. V usage is TRBV9 and J usage is TRBJ2-1; 9 nucleotides align to TRBD2. The sequencing here drew on CD8+ T cells sorted from blood, taken at week 0. The chain's CDR3 is CASSATGLAYNEQFF. As DNA, the CDR3 is TGTGCCAGCAGCGCCACGGGACTAGCTTACAATGAGCAGTTCTTC.